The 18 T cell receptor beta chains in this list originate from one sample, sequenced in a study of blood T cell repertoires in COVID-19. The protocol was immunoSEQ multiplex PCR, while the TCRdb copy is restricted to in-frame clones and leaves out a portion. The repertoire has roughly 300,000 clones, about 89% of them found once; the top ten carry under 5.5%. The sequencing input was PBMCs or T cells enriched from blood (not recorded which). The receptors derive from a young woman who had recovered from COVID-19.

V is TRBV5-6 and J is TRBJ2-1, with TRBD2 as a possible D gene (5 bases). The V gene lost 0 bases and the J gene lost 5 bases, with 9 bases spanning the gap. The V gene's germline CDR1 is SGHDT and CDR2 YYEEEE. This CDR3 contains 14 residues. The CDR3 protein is CASSLVGGDNEQFF. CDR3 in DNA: TGTGCCAGCAGCTTGGTAGGAGGAGACAATGAGCAGTTCTTC.

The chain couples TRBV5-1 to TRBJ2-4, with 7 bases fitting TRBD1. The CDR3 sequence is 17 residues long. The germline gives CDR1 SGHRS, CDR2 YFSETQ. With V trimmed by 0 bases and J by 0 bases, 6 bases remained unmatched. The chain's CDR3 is CASSLGTGPLAKNIQYF. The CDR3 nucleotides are TGCGCCAGCAGCTTGGGGACAGGCCCTCTAGCCAAAAACATTCAGTACTTC.

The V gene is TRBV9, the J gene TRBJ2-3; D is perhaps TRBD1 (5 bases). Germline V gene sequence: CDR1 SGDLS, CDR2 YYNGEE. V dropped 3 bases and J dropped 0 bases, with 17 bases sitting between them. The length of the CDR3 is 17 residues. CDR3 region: CASSDMQGTYSTDTQYF. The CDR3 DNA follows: TGTGCCAGCAGCGACATGCAGGGAACGTATAGCACAGATACGCAGTATTTT. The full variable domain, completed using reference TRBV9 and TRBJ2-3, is DSGVTQTPKHLITATGQRVTLRCSPRSGDLSVYWYQQSLDQGLQFLIQYYNGEERAKGNILERFSAQQFPDLHSELNLSSLELGDSALYFCASSDMQGTYSTDTQYFGPGTRLTVL.

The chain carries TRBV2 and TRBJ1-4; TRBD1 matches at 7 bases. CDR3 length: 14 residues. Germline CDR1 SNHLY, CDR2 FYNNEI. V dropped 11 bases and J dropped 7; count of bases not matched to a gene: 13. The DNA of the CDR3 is TGTGCCGGTAGAGCGGAGGGGGCGCCTGAAAAACTGTTTTTT. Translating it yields CAGRAEGAPEKLFF.

The CDR3 DNA is TGCGCCAGCAGACATACCGGGACAGGGGACATTCAGTACTTC. Translated: CASRHTGTGDIQYF. V usage is TRBV10-2 and J usage is TRBJ2-4, with 10 bases identical to TRBD1. The CDR3 covers 14 residues. The junction had 7 bases not matched to a gene; V was cut back by 6 bases and J by 8 bases. Germline CDR1 and CDR2: WSHSY and SAAADI.

Here the CDR3 reads CASSAGPYGYTF. In DNA form, the CDR3 reads TGTGCCAGCAGCGCTGGGCCCTATGGCTACACCTTC. This chain uses TRBV9 with TRBJ1-2, with no clear D. The CDR3 is 12 amino acids. Germline V gene sequence: CDR1 SGDLS, CDR2 YYNGEE. V was trimmed by 3 bases and J by 4 bases, leaving 7 bases between them.

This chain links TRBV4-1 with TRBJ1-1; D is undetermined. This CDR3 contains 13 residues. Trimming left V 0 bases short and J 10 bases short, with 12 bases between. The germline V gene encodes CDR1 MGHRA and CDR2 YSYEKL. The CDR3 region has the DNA TGCGCCAGCAGCCAAGAATACGGAGCGGTAGCTTTCTTT. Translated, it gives CASSQEYGAVAFF.

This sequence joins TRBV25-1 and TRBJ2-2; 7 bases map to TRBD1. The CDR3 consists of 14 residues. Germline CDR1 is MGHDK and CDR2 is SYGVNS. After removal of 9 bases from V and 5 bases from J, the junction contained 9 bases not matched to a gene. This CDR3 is CASRRTGRTGELFF. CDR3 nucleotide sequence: TGTGCCAGTAGGCGGACAGGTCGGACCGGGGAGCTGTTTTTT.

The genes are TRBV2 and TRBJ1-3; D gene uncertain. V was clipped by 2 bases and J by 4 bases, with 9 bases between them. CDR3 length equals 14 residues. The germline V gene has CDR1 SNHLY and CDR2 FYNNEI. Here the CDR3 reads CASSEFSYGNTIYF. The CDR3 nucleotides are TGTGCCAGCAGTGAATTTAGTTACGGAAACACCATATATTTT.

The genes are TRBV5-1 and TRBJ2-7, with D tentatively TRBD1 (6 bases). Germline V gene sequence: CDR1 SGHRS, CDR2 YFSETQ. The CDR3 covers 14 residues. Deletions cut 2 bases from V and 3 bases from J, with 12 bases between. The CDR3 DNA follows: TGCGCCAGCAGCTTTACCGGACAGAGCTACGAGCAGTACTTC. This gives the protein CASSFTGQSYEQYF.

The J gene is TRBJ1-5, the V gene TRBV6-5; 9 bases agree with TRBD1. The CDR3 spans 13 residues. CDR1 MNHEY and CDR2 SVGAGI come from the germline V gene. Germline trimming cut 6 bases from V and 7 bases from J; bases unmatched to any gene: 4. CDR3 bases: TGTGCCAGCAGGGGGGACAGGGAACAGCCCCAGCATTTT. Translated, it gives CASRGDREQPQHF.

CDR3 sequence (DNA): TGTGCCAGTAGTCCGCGACAGGGTCAGGACAATGAGCAGTTCTTC. Residues: CASSPRQGQDNEQFF. This chain connects TRBV19 to TRBJ2-1, with 7 bases aligning to TRBD1. The germline V gene has CDR1 LNHDA and CDR2 SQIVND (reference sequence). CDR3 length equals 15 residues. The V and J ends lost 5 bases and 5 bases, in that order; junction bases with no gene match: 9. The whole variable domain, filled in from reference TRBV19 and TRBJ2-1, reads DGGITQSPKYLFRKEGQNVTLSCEQNLNHDAMYWYRQDPGQGLRLIYYSQIVNDFQKGDIAEGYSVSREKKESFPLTVTSAQKNPTAFYLCASSPRQGQDNEQFFGPGTRLTVL.

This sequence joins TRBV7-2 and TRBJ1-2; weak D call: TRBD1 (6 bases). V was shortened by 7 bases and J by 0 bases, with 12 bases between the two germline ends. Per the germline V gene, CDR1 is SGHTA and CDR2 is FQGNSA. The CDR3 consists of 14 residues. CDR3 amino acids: CASTLGQTNYGYTF. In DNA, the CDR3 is TGTGCCAGCACCCTCGGACAGACTAACTATGGCTACACCTTC.

The CDR3 sequence: CASSLGDGGAFF. CDR3 nucleotide sequence: TGCGCCAGCAGCTTGGGGGACGGAGGGGCTTTCTTT. V usage is TRBV5-1 and J usage is TRBJ1-1, with D possibly being TRBD1 (5 bases). Germline lookup yields CDR1 SGHRS and CDR2 YFSETQ. V was shortened by 0 bases and J by 11 bases, with 11 bases between the two germline ends. The CDR3 is 12 residues long.

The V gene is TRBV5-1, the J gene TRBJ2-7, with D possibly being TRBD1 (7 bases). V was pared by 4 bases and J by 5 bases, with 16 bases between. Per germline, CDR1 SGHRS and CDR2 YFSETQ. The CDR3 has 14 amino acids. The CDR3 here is CASSTPEGTDEQYF. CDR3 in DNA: TGCGCCAGCAGCACACCGGAGGGGACAGACGAGCAGTACTTC.

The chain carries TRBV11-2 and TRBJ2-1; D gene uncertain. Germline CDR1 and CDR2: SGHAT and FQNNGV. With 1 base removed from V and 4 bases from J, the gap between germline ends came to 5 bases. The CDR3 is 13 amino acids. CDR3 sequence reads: CASSLGRYNEQFF. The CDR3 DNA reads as TGTGCCAGCAGCTTAGGCCGGTACAATGAGCAGTTCTTC.

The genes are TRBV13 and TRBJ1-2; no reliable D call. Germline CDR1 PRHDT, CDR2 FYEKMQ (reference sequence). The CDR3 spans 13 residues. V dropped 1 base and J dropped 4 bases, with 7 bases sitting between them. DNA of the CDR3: TGTGCCAGCAGCTTAGATGTCAGCTATGGCTACACCTTC. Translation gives CASSLDVSYGYTF.

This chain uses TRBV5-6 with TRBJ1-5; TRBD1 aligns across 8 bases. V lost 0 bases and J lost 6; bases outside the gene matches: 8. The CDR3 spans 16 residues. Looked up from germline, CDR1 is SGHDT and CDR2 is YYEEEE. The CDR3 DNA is TGTGCCAGCAGCTTGGCTGCGGGACAGGTGGGTCAGCCCCAGCATTTT. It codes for CASSLAAGQVGQPQHF.